What follows are 3 T cell receptor beta chains derived from one specimen sequenced in a study of vaccination effects on CD4 cells after COVID-19. The data were produced by immunoSEQ multiplex PCR, yet TCRdb's version contains in-frame clones alone and is incomplete. The table lists 37,000 or so clones, 66% of them singletons. These TCRs' antigens remain unknown. Prior to sequencing, the ViraFEST assay stimulated PBMC with viral peptide pools, which expanded the antigen-specific CD4+ T cells. Following 10 days of culture, CD4+ T cells were isolated. The healthy vaccine recipients, who had no prior SARS-CoV-2 infection, showed negative nucleocapsid antibodies. Source: CD4+ T cells from PBMCs cultured with HCoV-OC43 spike peptides, taken before COVID-19 vaccination. Stated subset: HCoV-OC43 spike overlapping peptide pool stimulation. Receptors were obtained from a human donor who received a COVID-19 vaccine.

This clone was picked up a small number of times. V usage is TRBV10-1 and J usage is TRBJ2-7; TRBD2 is a possible D gene (5 bases). CDR3 length equals 13 residues. V was clipped by 2 bases and J by 7 bases, with 12 bases between them. Germline V gene sequence: CDR1 WNHNN, CDR2 SYGVQD (reference sequence). The CDR3 loop is CASSEVAGDEQYF. The CDR3 DNA reads TGCGCCAGCAGTGAGGTAGCCGGGGATGAGCAGTACTTC.

The chain is built from TRBV5-4 and TRBJ2-3; no definite D call. There are 15 residues in the CDR3. V shed 1 base and J shed 6 bases, with 15 bases lying between them. The germline gives CDR1 SGHNT, CDR2 YYREEE (reference sequence). CDR3 DNA sequence: TGTGCCAGCAGCTTGAAACTTGAATTTAGTGATACGCAGTATTTT. Protein product: CASSLKLEFSDTQYF.

This chain uses TRBV19 with TRBJ2-7; D remains unclear. The CDR3 runs 15 residues. The V and J ends lost 6 bases and 2 bases respectively, with 17 bases between them. Looked up from germline, CDR1 is LNHDA and CDR2 is SQIVND (reference sequence). The chain's CDR3 is CASSPFVGPTYEQYF. For the CDR3, the DNA is TGTGCCAGTAGCCCTTTTGTAGGACCTACCTACGAGCAGTACTTC. The full variable domain, completed using reference TRBV19 and TRBJ2-7, is DGGITQSPKYLFRKEGQNVTLSCEQNLNHDAMYWYRQDPGQGLRLIYYSQIVNDFQKGDIAEGYSVSREKKESFPLTVTSAQKNPTAFYLCASSPFVGPTYEQYFGPGTRLTVT.